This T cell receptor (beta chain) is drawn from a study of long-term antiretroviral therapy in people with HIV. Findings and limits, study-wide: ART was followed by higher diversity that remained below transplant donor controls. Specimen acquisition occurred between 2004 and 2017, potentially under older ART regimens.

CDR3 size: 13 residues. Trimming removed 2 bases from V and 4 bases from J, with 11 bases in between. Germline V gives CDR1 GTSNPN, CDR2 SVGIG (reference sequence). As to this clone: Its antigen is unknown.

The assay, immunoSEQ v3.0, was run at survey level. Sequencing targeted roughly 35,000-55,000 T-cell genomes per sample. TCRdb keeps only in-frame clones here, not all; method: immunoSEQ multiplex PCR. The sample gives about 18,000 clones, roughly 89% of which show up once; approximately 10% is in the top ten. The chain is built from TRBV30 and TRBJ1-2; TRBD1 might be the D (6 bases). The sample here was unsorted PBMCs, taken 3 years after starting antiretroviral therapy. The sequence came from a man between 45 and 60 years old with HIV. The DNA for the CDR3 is TGTGCCTGGAGTAAACAGGGTCCCTATGGCTACACCTTC. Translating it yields CAWSKQGPYGYTF. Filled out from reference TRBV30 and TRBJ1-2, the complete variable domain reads SQTIHQWPATLVQPVGSPLSLECTVEGTSNPNLYWYRQAAGRGLQLLFYSVGIGQISSEVPQNLSASRPQDRQFILSSKKLLLSDSGFYLCAWSKQGPYGYTFGSGTRLTVV.